These 14 T cell receptor beta chains share one sample of origin, sequenced in a study of blood T cell repertoires in COVID-19. TCRdb keeps only in-frame clones here, not all; method: immunoSEQ multiplex PCR. The sample shows 350,000 to 400,000 clones, around 90% of them seen only once. The sample comprised peripheral blood. The receptors here all came from a young man with active or convalescent COVID-19.

The chain recombines TRBV14 with TRBJ2-2, with 11 bases fitting TRBD2. The CDR3 has 18 residues. Germline-derived CDR1 and CDR2 are SGHDN and FVKESK. V trimming: 2 bases; J trimming: 7 bases; junction bases outside the gene matches: 12. For the CDR3, the DNA is TGTGCCAGCAGCCAAAGACTAGCGGGACTTCGATATATCGGGGAGCTGTTTTTT. It codes for CASSQRLAGLRYIGELFF.

The V gene is TRBV28, the J gene TRBJ2-5; D may be TRBD2 (5 bases). V lost 5 bases and J lost 1, with 14 bases in between. Germline CDR1 is MDHEN and CDR2 is SYDVKM. CDR3 length equals 15 residues. The CDR3 nucleotides read TGTGCCAGCAGTGAGGGCGTCTCAACCCAAGAGACCCAGTACTTC. Its translation is CASSEGVSTQETQYF.

A single count supports this clone. The chain is built from TRBV7-8 and TRBJ1-1, with TRBD1 as a possible D gene (6 bases). The CDR3 covers 15 residues. CDR1 is SGHVS, CDR2 FQNEAQ, per germline. V lost 1 base and J lost 1, with 10 bases in between. The CDR3 bases are TGTGCCAGCAGCTTAGGGGAGGGGGGGAACACTGAAGCTTTCTTT. This sequence encodes CASSLGEGGNTEAFF.

The chain combines TRBV5-6 with TRBJ2-7, with D tentatively TRBD1 (5 bases). The CDR3 covers 14 residues. CDR1 SGHDT and CDR2 YYEEEE come from the germline V gene. Trimming shortened V by 0 bases and J by 7 bases, and 14 bases separated the two germline ends. The CDR3 region has the DNA TGTGCCAGCAGCTTGGGTCAGGGATCTCTGGAGCAGTACTTC. It encodes CASSLGQGSLEQYF.

The chain carries TRBV30 and TRBJ2-6, with D possibly being TRBD2 (6 bases). CDR1 is GTSNPN and CDR2 is SVGIG in the germline V gene (reference sequence). Trimming pared 0 bases from V and 5 bases from J, leaving 8 bases between. The CDR3 is 14 amino acids. The DNA for the CDR3 is TGTGCCTGGAGTGTAGGGACTCGGGCCAACGTCCTGACTTTC. This translates into CAWSVGTRANVLTF.

J is TRBJ1-2 and V is TRBV29-1, with 8 bases lining up with TRBD1. V shed 6 bases, J shed 7 bases, and the junction held 4 bases outside the gene matches. There are 11 residues in the CDR3. Germline CDR1 is SQVTM and CDR2 is ANQGSEA. The CDR3 sequence is CSVSGGGGYTF. The CDR3 DNA follows: TGCAGCGTATCAGGGGGCGGTGGCTACACCTTC.

The chain links TRBV7-2 to TRBJ1-4; D ambiguous. This CDR3 is built from 13 residues. CDR1 and CDR2 (germline): SGHTA, FQGNSA. V gave up 5 bases and J gave up 6 bases, with 10 bases separating them. CDR3 amino acids: CASSPTEHEKLFF. CDR3 sequence (DNA): TGTGCCAGCAGCCCCACGGAGCATGAAAAACTGTTTTTT. The variable domain in full, with the rest retrieved from reference TRBV7-2 and TRBJ1-4, is GAGVSQSPSNKVTEKGKDVELRCDPISGHTALYWYRQSLGQGLEFLIYFQGNSAPDKSGLPSDRFSAERTGGSVSTLTIQRTQQEDSAVYLCASSPTEHEKLFFGSGTQLSVL.

J is TRBJ2-3 and V is TRBV11-2; 12 bases agree with TRBD2. The germline gives CDR1 SGHAT, CDR2 FQNNGV. The CDR3 is made up of 16 amino acids. V was pared by 5 bases and J by 5 bases, with 8 bases of the junction left unmatched. The CDR3 DNA reads TGTGCCAGCAGCCCCAGACTAGCGGGAGTTCTAGATACGCAGTATTTT. This translates into CASSPRLAGVLDTQYF.

V usage is TRBV7-9 and J usage is TRBJ2-1; TRBD1 agrees at 8 bases. CDR1 is SEHNR and CDR2 is FQNEAQ in the germline V gene (reference sequence). The CDR3 runs 15 residues. Trimming cost V 5 bases and J 12 bases; bases outside gene matches: 15. The CDR3 bases are TGTGCCAGCAGCACACCGGGACAGGTGGTTTCAGGGCAGTTCTTC. Protein sequence: CASSTPGQVVSGQFF.

The CDR3: CASSQEGLAGVTTGELFF. In nucleotides, the CDR3 is TGTGCCAGCAGCCAAGAAGGACTAGCGGGGGTAACCACCGGGGAGCTGTTTTTT. The chain carries TRBV3-1 (or the pseudogene TRBV3-2) and TRBJ2-2; 13 nucleotides agree with TRBD2. The CDR3 contains 18 residues. Germline V gene sequence: CDR1 LGHDT, CDR2 YNNKEL (reference sequence). V trimming: 0 bases; J trimming: 4 bases; junction bases outside the gene matches: 5.

This clone is a singleton in its sample. The V and J genes are TRBV6-5 and TRBJ2-7, with 8 bases that match TRBD1. Germline CDR1 is MNHEY and CDR2 is SVGAGI. The CDR3 sequence is 15 residues long. V gave up 5 bases and J gave up 3 bases; unmatched junction bases: 9. This CDR3 is CASSRDPGQGYEQYF. DNA for the CDR3: TGTGCCAGCAGTAGGGACCCCGGACAGGGCTACGAGCAGTACTTC.

This clone was detected only once. The chain uses TRBV12-5 and TRBJ1-1, with D hard to call. Germline CDR1 and CDR2: LGHNT and FRNRAP. V shed 7 bases and J shed 5 bases, with 11 bases lying between them. This CDR3 is built from 12 residues. The CDR3 DNA reads TGTGCTAGTGTCGAAGGAGGGACTGAAGCTTTCTTT. Translation: CASVEGGTEAFF.

This chain joins TRBV9 and TRBJ2-1, with D perhaps matching TRBD1 (6 bases). The CDR3 runs 18 residues. V lost 0 bases, J lost 2 bases, and 18 bases lay in between. Germline V lookup: CDR1 SGDLS, CDR2 YYNGEE. The CDR3 bases are TGTGCCAGCAGCGTAGGATACTACAGGGAAACTACCTACAATGAGCAGTTCTTC. It is translated as CASSVGYYRETTYNEQFF.

The V and J genes are TRBV7-2 and TRBJ1-2; 11 bases fit TRBD1. Germline V gene data show CDR1 as SGHTA and CDR2 as FQGNSA. The CDR3 runs to 16 residues. V shed 4 bases and J 4 bases; nucleotides not matched to a gene: 8. The CDR3 here is CASSYRDRGISYGYTF. CDR3 in DNA: TGTGCCAGCAGCTACCGGGACAGGGGGATTAGCTATGGCTACACCTTC.